The present T cell receptor beta chain was sequenced within a study of blood T cell repertoires in COVID-19. Whole-study context: Samples representing acute and convalescent COVID-19 were sourced from the United States, Italy and Spain.

Libraries were prepared by immunoSEQ multiplex PCR; TCRdb keeps only in-frame clonotypes and omits some of them. The sample lists 300,000 to 350,000 clones, 75% to 90% occurring once. Trimming took off 6 bases at V and 4 bases at J, with 13 bases between the two ends. CDR3 length equals 14 residues. Germline lookup yields CDR1 MNHEY and CDR2 SVGEGT. While infection was still active, Seattle patients were enrolled and then followed longitudinally. This sequence originates from a woman aged 45 to 65 with COVID-19, enrolled during active disease. V gene TRBV6-2 or TRBV6-3 combines with J gene TRBJ2-1; TRBD1 is a possible D gene (5 bases). Sample: peripheral blood. The CDR3 DNA reads as TGTGCCAGCAGCGACAGAGAGAATTACAATGAGCAGTTCTTC. The encoded protein is CASSDRENYNEQFF.